These T cell receptor beta chains were read from a single sample in a study of blood T cell repertoires in COVID-19. TCRdb keeps only in-frame clones here, not all; method: immunoSEQ multiplex PCR. Counted here are approximately 220,000 clones, about 88% occurring once; the ten biggest clones make up about 3%. The sample taken for sequencing was peripheral blood. Every receptor here comes from a man in his forties or fifties who had recovered from COVID-19. CDR3s include the opening cysteine and the closing phenylalanine or tryptophan. D genes are given only for firm matches. The listing skips clone size in some rows; elsewhere it reads once, few, many or a size class.

clone_size: .; cdr3_length: 14; j_call: TRBJ1-5; d_call: .; v_call: TRBV10-2; cdr3_nt: TGCGCCAGCAGTGAGCTGACACTCAATCAGCCCCAGCATTTT; cdr3_aa: CASSELTLNQPQHF
clone_size: .; cdr3_length: 13; j_call: TRBJ1-1; d_call: .; v_call: TRBV6-5; cdr3_nt: TGTGCCAGCAGTTACCCGTCCGACACTGAAGCTTTCTTT; cdr3_aa: CASSYPSDTEAFF
clone_size: .; cdr3_length: 15; j_call: TRBJ2-7; d_call: TRBD1; v_call: TRBV28; cdr3_nt: TGTGCCAGCAGTACCGGGACAGGGATCCCACTCGAGCAGTACTTC; cdr3_aa: CASSTGTGIPLEQYF
clone_size: .; cdr3_length: 14; j_call: TRBJ2-7; d_call: .; v_call: TRBV5-5; cdr3_nt: TGTGCCAGCAGCTCGAGGGCGGTGAGCGGCGAGCAGTACTTC; cdr3_aa: CASSSRAVSGEQYF
clone_size: .; cdr3_length: 16; j_call: TRBJ2-7; d_call: TRBD2; v_call: TRBV27; cdr3_nt: TGTGCCAGCAGAAATGCCGGGACTAGCGGGAACTACGAGCAGTACTTC; cdr3_aa: CASRNAGTSGNYEQYF
clone_size: .; cdr3_length: 16; j_call: TRBJ2-1; d_call: TRBD2; v_call: TRBV11-2; cdr3_nt: TGTGCCAGCAGCTTAGTTCTAGCGGCCTTGAGGACGGAGCAGTTCTTC; cdr3_aa: CASSLVLAALRTEQFF
clone_size: few; cdr3_length: 15; j_call: TRBJ1-1; d_call: TRBD1; v_call: TRBV6-6; cdr3_nt: TGTGCCAGCAGTTACCCGGACAGGGCTAACACTGAAGCTTTCTTT; cdr3_aa: CASSYPDRANTEAFF
clone_size: .; cdr3_length: 14; j_call: TRBJ2-1; d_call: .; v_call: TRBV6-5; cdr3_nt: TGTGCCAGCAGTTACGCCCCTAGCGTCGATGAGCAGTTCTTC; cdr3_aa: CASSYAPSVDEQFF
clone_size: .; cdr3_length: 13; j_call: TRBJ2-7; d_call: .; v_call: TRBV19; cdr3_nt: TGTGCCAGTAGTGAGGACTGGGCCTACGAGCAGTACTTC; cdr3_aa: CASSEDWAYEQYF
clone_size: .; cdr3_length: 15; j_call: TRBJ2-3; d_call: .; v_call: TRBV2; cdr3_nt: TGTGCCAGCACACCCACCGGAGGTAGCACAGATACGCAGTATTTT; cdr3_aa: CASTPTGGSTDTQYF
clone_size: .; cdr3_length: 14; j_call: TRBJ2-5; d_call: TRBD1; v_call: TRBV28; cdr3_nt: TGTGCCAGCAGTCTCGACAGGGTCCAAGAGACCCAGTACTTC; cdr3_aa: CASSLDRVQETQYF
clone_size: .; cdr3_length: 14; j_call: TRBJ1-2; d_call: TRBD1; v_call: TRBV19; cdr3_nt: TGTGCCAGTAGTATGGACAGGTCGGGGCATGGCTACACCTTC; cdr3_aa: CASSMDRSGHGYTF
clone_size: once; cdr3_length: 14; j_call: TRBJ1-4; d_call: .; v_call: TRBV18; cdr3_nt: TGTGCCAGCTCACCACAGGGGTCTAATGAAAAACTGTTTTTT; cdr3_aa: CASSPQGSNEKLFF
clone_size: .; cdr3_length: 14; j_call: TRBJ2-1; d_call: TRBD2; v_call: TRBV28; cdr3_nt: TGTGCCAGCGGCTATAGCGGGAGAGACAATGAGCAGTTCTTC; cdr3_aa: CASGYSGRDNEQFF
clone_size: .; cdr3_length: 14; j_call: TRBJ2-7; d_call: .; v_call: TRBV10-1; cdr3_nt: TGCGCCAGCAGTGAGTCTTTACAGGCGTACGAGCAGTACTTC; cdr3_aa: CASSESLQAYEQYF
clone_size: .; cdr3_length: 13; j_call: TRBJ2-7; d_call: TRBD1; v_call: TRBV2; cdr3_nt: TGTGCCAGCAGGGCAGGGGGCTTATACGAGCAGTACTTC; cdr3_aa: CASRAGGLYEQYF
clone_size: .; cdr3_length: 13; j_call: TRBJ2-7; d_call: TRBD1; v_call: TRBV18; cdr3_nt: TGTGCCAGCTCCCCGGACAGGGAGGTAGGGAAGTACTTC; cdr3_aa: CASSPDREVGKYF
clone_size: .; cdr3_length: 16; j_call: TRBJ1-2; d_call: .; v_call: TRBV28; cdr3_nt: TGTGCCAGCGCCGGGAGCGGGCCGGGATTAGTTGATGGCTACACCTTC; cdr3_aa: CASAGSGPGLVDGYTF
clone_size: .; cdr3_length: 14; j_call: TRBJ1-1; d_call: .; v_call: TRBV29-1; cdr3_nt: TGCAGCGTTGTGAAGGGGCCGATGAACACTGAAGCTTTCTTT; cdr3_aa: CSVVKGPMNTEAFF
clone_size: .; cdr3_length: 16; j_call: TRBJ2-7; d_call: TRBD2; v_call: TRBV6-2/TRBV6-3; cdr3_nt: TGTGCCAGCAGCCCACCCTGGACTAGCGGGAGATACGAGCAGTACTTC; cdr3_aa: CASSPPWTSGRYEQYF
clone_size: .; cdr3_length: 16; j_call: TRBJ1-1; d_call: .; v_call: TRBV5-1; cdr3_nt: TGCGCCAGCAGCTTTGGGCCGGGAAAGGTGAACACTGAAGCTTTCTTT; cdr3_aa: CASSFGPGKVNTEAFF
clone_size: .; cdr3_length: 16; j_call: TRBJ1-5; d_call: .; v_call: TRBV4-1; cdr3_nt: TGCGCCAGCAGCCAAGAAGGGGGGGCAGGCAATCAGCCCCAGCATTTT; cdr3_aa: CASSQEGGAGNQPQHF
clone_size: .; cdr3_length: 15; j_call: TRBJ1-1; d_call: TRBD1; v_call: TRBV19; cdr3_nt: TGTGCCAGTAGTCCCGGAAGGACAGGGAACACTGAAGCTTTCTTT; cdr3_aa: CASSPGRTGNTEAFF